This T cell receptor (beta chain) was recorded in a study of shared clonotypes between healthy human individuals. Study-level information: In total, the donors were a couple of women and a few men aged 18 to 49. Study-wide findings and caveats: Sampling included only blood; tissue repertoires likely differ.

Once extracted for a subset, genomic DNA was divided evenly among several immunoSEQ plates. In the original processing: Filtering was not the same, since immunoSEQ gave junction-only sequences without quality scores. Using immunoSEQ multiplex PCR, the repertoire was profiled, and TCRdb retains in-frame clones only, with some absent. The V and J calls and clone size were taken over from that table, and D and trimming were inferred from the DNA. The table lists about half a million clones, over 70% of them singletons, with roughly 13% in the top ten. This CDR3 region has 12 residues. Germline values: CDR1 MNHEY, CDR2 SVGAGI. Trimming cost V 2 bases and J 10 bases, with 6 bases left between them. This clone was counted many times. Its target is not known.

The source of this sequence is a woman between 40 and 50 years old in good health. Some clones in this sample may be carry-over from other donors' samples. The genes are TRBV6-5 and TRBJ1-6, with D hard to call. Sequenced material: PBMCs. The CDR3 is CASSYRASPLHF. The CDR3, as DNA: TGTGCCAGCAGTTACCGGGCCTCACCCCTCCACTTT.